This TCR beta chain was obtained from a study of identifying expanded T cells in peripheral blood. Germline V gives CDR1 KGHSH, CDR2 LQKENI. Deletions cut 3 bases from V and 0 bases from J, with 11 bases between. This CDR3 has 15 residues. This table comes from immunoSEQ multiplex PCR, and its TCRdb copy is limited to in-frame clones, with some not included. This sample carries nearly 60,000 clones, roughly 90% of them seen once, and the ten largest clones take 3.5% to 4.5%. This sequence originates from a person between 18 and 69 years old in good health. Sequencing input: blood. The V and J genes are TRBV18 and TRBJ1-2; D call uncertain. CDR3 sequence: CASSPGPSSNYGYTF. The CDR3 region has the DNA TGTGCCAGCTCACCGGGTCCCTCTTCTAACTATGGCTACACCTTC.